One and the same sample provided the 25 T cell receptor beta chains below, sequenced in a study of shared clonotypes between healthy human individuals. Libraries were prepared by immunoSEQ multiplex PCR; TCRdb keeps only in-frame clonotypes and omits some of them. Of around 1.1 million clones detected, around 82% appear once; the ten largest clones hold around 0.6%. Sequencing was done on a sample of memory CD4+ T cells from PBMCs. Subset here: CD45RA-negative fraction. All receptors come from a man younger than 30 in good health. Some clones in this sample may be carry-over from other donors' samples.

This chain connects TRBV21-1 to TRBJ1-2. TRBV21-1 is a recognized pseudogene. CDR3 length equals 18 residues. The CDR3 reads CASSKDGGWWRERIGYTF. The CDR3 region has the DNA TGTGCCAGCAGCAAAGATGGGGGCTGGTGGAGGGAAAGGATTGGCTACACCTTC.

The CDR3 spells CASSFTGVNQPQHF. The CDR3 DNA is TGTGCCAGCAGCTTTACAGGGGTCAATCAGCCCCAGCATTTT. V is TRBV7-9 and J is TRBJ1-5, with TRBD1 matching over 7 bases. Germline values: CDR1 SEHNR, CDR2 FQNEAQ (reference sequence). V lost 3 bases, J lost 3 bases, and 2 bases stayed unmatched. The CDR3 loop spans 14 amino acids.

Only a few counts were recorded for this clone. The CDR3 region is CAWRERVRETQYF. CDR3 sequence (DNA): TGTGCCTGGAGAGAGCGGGTCAGGGAGACCCAGTACTTC. V usage is TRBV30 and J usage is TRBJ2-5, with D possibly matching TRBD2 (6 bases). The CDR3 has 13 residues. Trimming removed 3 bases from V and 5 bases from J, with 13 bases in between. Germline V lookup: CDR1 GTSNPN, CDR2 SVGIG (reference sequence).

The chain links TRBV9 to TRBJ1-1; D is unclear. The ends were cut back, 4 bases at V and 0 bases at J, with 10 bases in the middle. Germline V gene lookup returns CDR1 SGDLS and CDR2 YYNGEE. This CDR3 has 14 residues. The CDR3 nucleotides are TGTGCCAGCAGCCTGAGCGTTGTGAACACTGAAGCTTTCTTT. Its translation: CASSLSVVNTEAFF.

This chain joins TRBV5-8 and TRBJ2-1; a possible D gene is TRBD2 (5 bases). Germline loops: CDR1 SGHTS, CDR2 YDEGEE. CDR3 length equals 13 residues. Trimming shortened V by 1 base and J by 4 bases, and 6 bases separated the two germline ends. The CDR3 loop reads CASSLSGYNEQFF. CDR3 in DNA: TGTGCCAGCAGCTTGAGCGGTTACAATGAGCAGTTCTTC.

This rearrangement joins TRBV28 to TRBJ1-1, with TRBD1 matching over 7 bases. V lost 6 bases to trimming and J lost 2 bases; unmatched junction nucleotides: 12. From germline, CDR1 is MDHEN and CDR2 SYDVKM. CDR3 length: 16 residues. The CDR3 nucleotides are TGTGCCAGCAGAGAGATGCCGGGACAGATTAACACTGAAGCTTTCTTT. It codes for CASREMPGQINTEAFF.

This clone was detected only a few times. The chain uses TRBV28 and TRBJ2-3; no reliable D call. CDR1 is MDHEN, CDR2 SYDVKM, per germline. This CDR3 has 11 amino acids. Trimming removed 7 bases at V and 11 bases at J, with 13 bases between. DNA of the CDR3: TGTGCCAGCACCGCATTCATGGAGCAGTATTTT. Translated: CASTAFMEQYF.

The chain couples TRBV7-2 to TRBJ2-7; TRBD2 agrees at 9 bases. V was clipped by 5 bases and J by 3 bases; unmatched bases: 8. The CDR3 length is 15 residues. Germline V lookup: CDR1 SGHTA, CDR2 FQGNSA. Here the CDR3 DNA reads TGTGCCAGCAGCGAGGGACTAGCAAACATCTACGAGCAGTACTTC. This codes for CASSEGLANIYEQYF.

The table lists this clone with a few counts. This chain links TRBV4-1 with TRBJ1-1; 10 bases line up with TRBD1. This CDR3 region has 14 residues. V shed 2 bases, J shed 5 bases, and the junction held 2 bases outside the gene matches. Germline loops: CDR1 MGHRA, CDR2 YSYEKL. The CDR3 region is CASSQRDRGTEAFF. The CDR3 DNA reads as TGCGCCAGCAGCCAACGGGACAGGGGAACTGAAGCTTTCTTT.

A word on this clone: It is likely a read error: a sequence one base away is far more abundant. The chain employs TRBV7-6 and TRBJ1-3; 9 positions agree with TRBD1. The CDR3 is 19 residues long. Germline assignment: CDR1 SGHVS and CDR2 FNYEAQ. The CDR3 DNA reads as TGTGTCAGCAGCTTAGAAGGGACAGGGAGCCCGCGGCCTCGAAACACCATATATTTT. Translated, it gives CVSSLEGTGSPRPRNTIYF.

V and J are TRBV7-6 and TRBJ2-1, with 9 positions matching TRBD2. The J segment lost 7 bases and the V segment lost 2 bases, leaving 9 bases of the junction unmatched. Germline CDR1 SGHVS, CDR2 FNYEAQ. The CDR3 has 16 amino acids. The CDR3 DNA reads as TGTGCCAGCAGCTTAAGAGCTAGCGGGATAAATAATGAGCAGTTCTTC. Amino acid sequence: CASSLRASGINNEQFF. The complete variable domain, with remaining parts taken from reference TRBV7-6 and TRBJ2-1, reads GAGVSQSPRYKVTKRGQDVALRCDPISGHVSLYWYRQALGQGPEFLTYFNYEAQQDKSGLPNDRFSAERPEGSISTLTIQRTEQRDSAMYRCASSLRASGINNEQFFGPGTRLTVL.

Here the CDR3 DNA reads TGTGCCAGCAGTTTATCAGTGTATAGCAATCAGCCCCAGCATTTT. The encoded protein is CASSLSVYSNQPQHF. V is TRBV28 and J is TRBJ1-5; D gene ambiguous. This CDR3 spans 15 amino acids. The V gene lost 1 base and the J gene lost 0 bases, with 7 bases spanning the gap. Germline CDR1 reads MDHEN; CDR2 reads SYDVKM.

The rearrangement links TRBV18 to TRBJ1-1; 9 bases are a match to TRBD1. Germline V gene lookup returns CDR1 KGHSH and CDR2 LQKENI. The V segment lost 6 bases and the J segment 4 bases; nucleotides outside the gene matches: 3. The CDR3 consists of 13 residues. The CDR3 is CASSGQGSTEAFF. The CDR3 DNA follows: TGTGCCAGCTCGGGACAGGGTAGCACTGAAGCTTTCTTT.

The chain carries TRBV18 and TRBJ2-7; no definite D call. Germline CDR1 is KGHSH and CDR2 is LQKENI. The CDR3 loop spans 15 amino acids. V lost 2 bases to trimming and J lost 3 bases, with 14 bases between them. The chain's CDR3 is CASSPKGRALYEQYF. The CDR3 nucleotides are TGTGCCAGCTCACCAAAGGGAAGGGCCCTCTACGAGCAGTACTTC.

The chain is built from TRBV2 and TRBJ2-1; D is possibly TRBD2 (5 bases). Trimming shortened V by 5 bases and J by 8 bases, and 22 bases separated the two germline ends. Germline V gene lookup returns CDR1 SNHLY and CDR2 FYNNEI. The CDR3 consists of 16 residues. CDR3 protein: CASSPIIGIRGDEQFF. The CDR3 DNA sequence: TGTGCCAGCAGTCCTATAATTGGTATACGGGGTGATGAGCAGTTCTTC.

The chain carries TRBV4-2 and TRBJ1-4; D is undetermined. The germline gives CDR1 LGHNA, CDR2 YNFKEQ. The CDR3 is made up of 16 amino acids. V was cut by 1 base and J by 8 bases, with 17 bases left in between. CDR3 in amino acids: CASSQVPWPRVEKLFF. The CDR3 DNA follows: TGTGCCAGCAGCCAAGTCCCGTGGCCAAGGGTCGAAAAACTGTTTTTT.

The DNA for the CDR3 is TGTGCCAGCAGCTTAACCCCGCAGGCTGGGGCAGGGGAAAAACTGTTTTTT. Its protein is CASSLTPQAGAGEKLFF. The chain couples TRBV7-7 to TRBJ1-4; tentative D call: TRBD1 (5 bases). This CDR3 is 17 amino acids long. The V end was cut by 2 bases, the J end by 8 bases, with 21 bases between. The germline gives CDR1 SSHAT, CDR2 FNYEAQ (reference sequence).

Concerning this clone itself: The same CDR3 arises from other DNA sequences in this sample as well. V and J are TRBV5-1 and TRBJ2-2; D gene unclear. Germline V gene data show CDR1 as SGHRS and CDR2 as YFSETQ. The ends were cut back, 0 bases at V and 2 bases at J, with 5 bases in the middle. The CDR3 extends over 14 amino acids. CDR3 loop: CASSLAFNTGELFF. CDR3 DNA: TGCGCCAGCAGCTTGGCCTTTAACACCGGGGAGCTGTTTTTT.

The gene calls are TRBV7-3 and TRBJ2-3; no clear D gene. Deletions cut 2 bases from V and 1 base from J, with 16 bases between. Germline V gene data show CDR1 as SGHTA and CDR2 as FQGTGA. CDR3 length equals 17 residues. The CDR3 DNA sequence: TGTGCCAGCAGCTTAGGAGTAACTGGACGGGGCACAGATACGCAGTATTTT. It is translated as CASSLGVTGRGTDTQYF.

The chain couples TRBV7-9 to TRBJ1-3; possibly TRBD1 for D (5 bases). CDR3 size: 13 residues. The V end lost 6 bases, the J end lost 8 bases, and 14 bases lay between the germline ends. Germline CDR1 is SEHNR and CDR2 is FQNEAQ (reference sequence). Here the CDR3 reads CASRGDGGYTIYF. The DNA of the CDR3 is TGTGCCAGCAGAGGGGACGGCGGATACACCATATATTTT.

The rearrangement joins TRBV5-1 to TRBJ2-2; D gene ambiguous. Germline values: CDR1 SGHRS, CDR2 YFSETQ. Trimming left V 4 bases short and J 2 bases short, with 12 bases between. The CDR3 length is 15 residues. Written as DNA, the CDR3 is TGCGCCAGCAGCCATGAATGGGCTAACACCGGGGAGCTGTTTTTT. Translating gives CASSHEWANTGELFF.

The genes are TRBV28 and TRBJ2-1, with TRBD2 as a possible D gene (5 bases). V was pared by 3 bases and J by 9 bases, with 18 bases between. This CDR3 is 15 amino acids long. CDR1 MDHEN and CDR2 SYDVKM come from the germline V gene. CDR3 DNA: TGTGCCAGCAGTTTCCTCCCCACGACTAAACGTGAGCAGTTCTTC. As protein: CASSFLPTTKREQFF.

This clone was seen only a few times. The chain joins TRBV4-3 to TRBJ1-1; no firm D call. The CDR3 extends over 14 amino acids. Germline V gene data show CDR1 as LGHNA and CDR2 as YSLEER. Trimming stripped 2 bases from V and 10 bases from J, with 17 bases between. CDR3 nucleotides: TGCGCCAGCAGCCAATCCGAGGCCCACGGCACAGCTTTCTTT. It codes for CASSQSEAHGTAFF.

This clone is a singleton in its sample. The chain employs TRBV7-2 and TRBJ2-2; 7 bases agree with TRBD2. There are 15 residues in the CDR3. Germline CDR1 SGHTA, CDR2 FQGNSA. The V and J ends lost 3 bases and 4 bases, in that order; junction bases with no gene match: 5. The CDR3 protein is CASSLGGRSTGELFF. CDR3 nucleotides: TGTGCCAGCAGCTTGGGAGGGCGGAGCACCGGGGAGCTGTTTTTT.

The CDR3 here is CASSPGAVSYNEQFF. The CDR3 DNA sequence: TGTGCCAGCAGCCCCGGGGCCGTCTCCTACAATGAGCAGTTCTTC. The V call is TRBV6-6, the J call TRBJ2-1; D may be TRBD1 or TRBD2 (5 bases each). This CDR3 comprises 15 residues. Germline-derived CDR1 and CDR2 are MNHNY and SVGAGI (reference sequence). V lost 6 bases, J lost 0 bases, and 12 bases lay in between.